This passage covers 11 T cell receptor beta chains from one sample sequenced in a study of human T cells and chemical hapten exposure. Time point meaning: pre-sensitization, week 0. Treatment of the sample: therapeutic diphenylcyclopropenone sensitization with weekly scalp DPC. MiXCR, run by TCRdb on the RACE reads, gives a single entry per CDR3 protein. The table has 300,000 to 450,000 distinct CDR3 sequences, more than 4.5% seen once; the top ten hold around 2.6%. The material was whole blood, obtained in connection with sensitization to the hapten diphenylcyclopropenone (DPC). These receptors were obtained from a woman between 50 and 59 years old with alopecia areata. Some clones in this sample may be carry-over from other donors' samples.

This clonotype has just a few counts. The V and J genes are TRBV13 and TRBJ2-5; 9 nucleotides align to TRBD1. The trim removed 3 bases at V and 5 bases at J, leaving 13 bases unmatched. Per germline, CDR1 PRHDT and CDR2 FYEKMQ (reference sequence). The CDR3 runs to 17 residues. The CDR3 region is CASSLGQGGSRSETQYF. CDR3 sequence (DNA): TGTGCCAGCAGCTTGGGACAGGGCGGTAGTAGGAGCGAGACCCAGTACTTC.

V is TRBV6-5 and J is TRBJ1-3; D uncertain. Germline CDR1 is MNHEY and CDR2 is SVGAGI. The CDR3 loop spans 15 amino acids. Deletions cut 5 bases from V and 2 bases from J, with 13 bases between. This chain's CDR3 is CASSTRERTGNTIYF. In DNA form, the CDR3 reads TGTGCCAGCAGTACCCGGGAGCGAACTGGAAACACCATATATTTT.

This clonotype was seen a few times. The rearrangement uses TRBV12-3 or TRBV12-4 and TRBJ1-5; 9 bases fit TRBD1. This CDR3 is 14 amino acids long. Unmatched junction bases numbered 5, after V lost 8 bases and J lost 3 bases. Written as DNA, the CDR3 is TGTGCCAGCGGGGGGACAGGGAACAATCAGCCCCAGCATTTT. It codes for CASGGTGNNQPQHF.

The chain recombines TRBV4-1 with TRBJ2-4, with TRBD2 as a possible D gene (6 bases). The CDR3 has 17 residues. The germline gives CDR1 MGHRA, CDR2 YSYEKL. Trimming pared 0 bases from V and 0 bases from J, leaving 12 bases between. CDR3 nucleotides: TGCGCCAGCAGCCAAGATCGGGACTCGCTAGCCAAAAACATTCAGTACTTC. As protein: CASSQDRDSLAKNIQYF.

This clonotype was observed a handful of times. The CDR3 spells CSASNRRGSGYEQYF. CDR3 coding DNA: TGCAGTGCTAGCAATCGCAGGGGTAGCGGCTACGAGCAGTACTTC. The V and J genes are TRBV20-1 and TRBJ2-7; D is perhaps TRBD1 or TRBD2 (6 bases each). The V gene's germline CDR1 is DFQATT and CDR2 SNEGSKA (reference sequence). CDR3 length: 15 residues. Deletions cut 3 bases from V and 3 bases from J, with 18 bases between.

This clonotype came up many times. The V and J genes are TRBV29-1 and TRBJ1-2; D unresolved. The CDR3 is 13 amino acids. From germline, CDR1 is SQVTM and CDR2 ANQGSEA. Deletions cut 4 bases from V and 4 bases from J, with 13 bases between. As DNA, the CDR3 is TGCAGCGTTGGGGCAGATAGTAGCTATGGCTACACCTTC. This codes for CSVGADSSYGYTF.

The chain carries TRBV18 and TRBJ1-1; 10 bases are shared with TRBD1. The CDR3 is made up of 13 amino acids. Germline V lookup: CDR1 KGHSH, CDR2 LQKENI. The trim removed 2 bases at V and 10 bases at J, leaving 4 bases unmatched. In nucleotides, the CDR3 is TGTGCCAGCTCACCAGGAGACAGGGGGCCAGCTTTCTTT. It is translated as CASSPGDRGPAFF.

This clonotype was seen at least ten times. CDR3 residues: CASSSPAGGTDTQYF. Here the CDR3 DNA reads TGTGCCAGCAGTTCCCCAGCGGGAGGCACAGATACGCAGTATTTT. The genes are TRBV27 and TRBJ2-3, with 8 bases identical to TRBD2. Looked up from germline, CDR1 is MNHEY and CDR2 is SMNVEV (reference sequence). Germline trimming cut 4 bases from V and 1 base from J; bases unmatched to any gene: 4. This CDR3 contains 15 residues.

This clonotype was observed at least ten times. This chain's CDR3 is CASSEGLQGTGELFF. The DNA for the CDR3 is TGTGCCAGCAGTGAGGGACTGCAGGGAACCGGGGAGCTGTTTTTT. This chain uses TRBV6-1 with TRBJ2-2; weak D call: TRBD2 (6 bases). The CDR3 is 15 residues long. Trimming left V 3 bases short and J 5 bases short, with 13 bases between. Germline lookup yields CDR1 MNHNS and CDR2 SASEGT.

This clonotype was seen ten or more times. The chain joins TRBV7-6 to TRBJ2-6; 12 nucleotides line up with TRBD2. The germline gives CDR1 SGHVS, CDR2 FNYEAQ. The V gene end was trimmed by 5 bases and the J gene end by 2 bases; junction bases not matched to a gene: 13. CDR3 length: 20 amino acids. The CDR3 reads CASSLGLAGSLAAGANVLTF. The CDR3 region has the DNA TGTGCCAGCAGCCTCGGACTAGCGGGATCACTCGCCGCTGGGGCCAACGTCCTGACTTTC.

The sample holds a few counts of this clonotype. The V call is TRBV4-3, the J call TRBJ2-5, with D unresolved. Germline V lookup: CDR1 LGHNA, CDR2 YSLEER. V lost 2 bases to trimming and J lost 1 base, with 8 bases between them. The CDR3 consists of 14 residues. The CDR3 sequence is CASSQTVGQETQYF. CDR3 nucleotides: TGCGCCAGCAGCCAAACAGTGGGCCAAGAGACCCAGTACTTC.